The present TCR beta chain was sequenced within a study of control samples from healthy donors and cancer patients. Data came from immunoSEQ multiplex PCR; TCRdb stores just in-frame clones and leaves some out. The sample carries 130,000 or so clones, 94% recorded once. Sequencing was performed on blood. This TCR derives from a man aged 35-49 years in good health.

The CDR3 DNA is TGTGCCAGCAGTTTCCTCGGGACTAGCGGGAGGGCCCCTCGCCGGGAGCAGTTCTTC. It specifies CASSFLGTSGRAPRREQFF. This chain links TRBV27 with TRBJ2-1; 16 positions agree with TRBD2. Germline trimming cut 3 bases from V and 10 bases from J; bases unmatched to any gene: 15. Germline values: CDR1 MNHEY, CDR2 SMNVEV (reference sequence). The CDR3 is 19 residues long.